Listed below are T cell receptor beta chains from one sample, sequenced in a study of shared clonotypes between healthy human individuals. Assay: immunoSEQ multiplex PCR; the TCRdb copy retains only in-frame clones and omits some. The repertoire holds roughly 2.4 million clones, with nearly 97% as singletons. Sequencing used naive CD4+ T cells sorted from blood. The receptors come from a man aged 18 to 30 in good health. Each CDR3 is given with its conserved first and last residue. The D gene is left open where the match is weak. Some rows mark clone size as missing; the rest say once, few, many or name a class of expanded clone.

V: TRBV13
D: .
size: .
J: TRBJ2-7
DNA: TGTGCCAGCAGCCGCGCCCGGACCACCCCAGTTGTCCGCGAGCAGTACTTC
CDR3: CASSRARTTPVVREQYF

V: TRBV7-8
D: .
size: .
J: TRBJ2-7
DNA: TGTGCCAGCAACTATCGGTTAGCAAGCATCTACGAGCAGTACTTC
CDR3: CASNYRLASIYEQYF

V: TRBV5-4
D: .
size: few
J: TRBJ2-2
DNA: TGTGCCAGCAGCGCCGACAGATACACCGGGGAGCTGTTTTTT
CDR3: CASSADRYTGELFF

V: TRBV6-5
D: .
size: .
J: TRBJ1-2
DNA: TGTGCCAGCAGTTACCAAGCCTATGGCTACACCTTC
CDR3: CASSYQAYGYTF

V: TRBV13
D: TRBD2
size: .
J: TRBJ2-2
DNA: TGTGCCAGCAGCTTAGGCCCTCGGACTAGCGGGGGGTCTATTCGAGGCACCGGGGAGCTGTTTTTT
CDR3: CASSLGPRTSGGSIRGTGELFF

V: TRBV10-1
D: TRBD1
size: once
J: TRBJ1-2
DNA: TGCGCCGGATTAGGGACAGGGGGCAGCGGCTACACCTTC
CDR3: CAGLGTGGSGYTF

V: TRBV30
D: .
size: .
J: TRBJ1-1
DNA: TGTGCCTGGAGTGTCCGAGCGAACACTGAAGCTTTCTTT
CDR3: CAWSVRANTEAFF

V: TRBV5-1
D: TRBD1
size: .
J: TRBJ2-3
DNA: TGCGCCAGCAGCCAACGGACAGGGCTCAATACGCAGTATTTT
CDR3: CASSQRTGLNTQYF

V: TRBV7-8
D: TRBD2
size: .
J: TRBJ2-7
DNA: TGTGCCAGCAGCTTTGGGAGGGACCCCTACGAGCAGTACTTC
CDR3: CASSFGRDPYEQYF

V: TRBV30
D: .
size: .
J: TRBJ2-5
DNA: TGTGCCTGGAGGTCAGAGACCCAGTACTTC
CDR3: CAWRSETQYF

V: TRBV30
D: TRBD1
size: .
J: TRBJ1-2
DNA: TGTGCCTGGGCATTAAGAGGACAGGGCCGGGGGTATGGCTACACCTTC
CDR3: CAWALRGQGRGYGYTF

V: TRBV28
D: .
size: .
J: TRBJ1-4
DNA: TGTGCCAGCAGTCCCCGCGGGGCAGGGAGTGAAAAACTGTTTTTT
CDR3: CASSPRGAGSEKLFF

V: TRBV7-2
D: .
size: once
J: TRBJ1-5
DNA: TGTGCCAGCGGACGGGCGAGCAATCAGCCCCAGCATTTT
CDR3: CASGRASNQPQHF

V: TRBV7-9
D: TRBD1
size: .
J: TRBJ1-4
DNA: TGTGCCAGCAGCTATGACAGGGTAAACGAAAAACTGTTTTTT
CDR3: CASSYDRVNEKLFF

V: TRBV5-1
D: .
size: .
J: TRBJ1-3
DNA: TGCGCCAGCAGCTTGGGGGGAGCTGGAAACACCATATATTTT
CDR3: CASSLGGAGNTIYF

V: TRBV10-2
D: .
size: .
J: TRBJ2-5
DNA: TGCGCCGCGACAGGGAGGATAGAGACCCAGTACTTC
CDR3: CAATGRIETQYF

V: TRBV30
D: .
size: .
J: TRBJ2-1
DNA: TGTGCCTGGTTAGAACAGGAGACGCAGTTCTTC
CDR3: CAWLEQETQFF

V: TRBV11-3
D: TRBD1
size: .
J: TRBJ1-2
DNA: TGTGCCAGCAGCCTCCCCCTACAGGGGATTAACTATGGCTACACCTTC
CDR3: CASSLPLQGINYGYTF

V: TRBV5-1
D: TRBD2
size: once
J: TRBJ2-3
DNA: TGCGCCAGCAGCTTGTCAGGACTAGCGGGGGGTGTTGAGAGCGGTACGCAGTATTTT
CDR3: CASSLSGLAGGVESGTQYF

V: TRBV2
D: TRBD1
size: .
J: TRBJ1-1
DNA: TGTGCCAGCAGAGGACAGGGGAGGACTGAAGCTTTCTTT
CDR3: CASRGQGRTEAFF

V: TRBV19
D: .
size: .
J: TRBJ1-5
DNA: TGTGCCAGTAGTATGGGGCAGGGCAGCAATCAGCCCCAGCATTTT
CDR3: CASSMGQGSNQPQHF

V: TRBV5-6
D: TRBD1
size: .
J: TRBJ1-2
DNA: TGTGCCAGCAGCTCGGCGGGGACAGGGGGTGGAGCTAACTATGGCTACACCTTC
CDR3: CASSSAGTGGGANYGYTF

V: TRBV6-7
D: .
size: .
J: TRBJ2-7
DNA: TGTGCCAGCAGTTACCCTGGGCGGGGCCTGAGCTCCTACGAGCAGTACTTC
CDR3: CASSYPGRGLSSYEQYF

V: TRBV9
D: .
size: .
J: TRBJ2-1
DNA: TGTGCCAGCAGCGTAGCCCCCGAAAATGAGCAGTTCTTC
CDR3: CASSVAPENEQFF

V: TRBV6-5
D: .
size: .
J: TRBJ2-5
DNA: TGTGCCAGCAGTCGGCTAGCTTCGGGGGTGACCCAGTACTTC
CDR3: CASSRLASGVTQYF

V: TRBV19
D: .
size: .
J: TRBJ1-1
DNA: TGTGCCAGTAGTCCCCACAGGGCACCACTGAACGCTGAAGCTTTCTTT
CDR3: CASSPHRAPLNAEAFF

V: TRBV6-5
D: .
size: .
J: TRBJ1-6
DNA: TGTGCCAGCAGTTACACGGCCTGGGATTCACCCCTCCACTTT
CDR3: CASSYTAWDSPLHF

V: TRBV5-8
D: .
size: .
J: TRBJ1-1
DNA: TGTGCCAGCAGCTCCGGGATTAGGGCTTTCTTT
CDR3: CASSSGIRAFF

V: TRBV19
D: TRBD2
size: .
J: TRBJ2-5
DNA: TGTGCCAGTTCTAGGGGCGGCGGGGGGGCCAACCAAGAGACCCAGTACTTC
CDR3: CASSRGGGGANQETQYF

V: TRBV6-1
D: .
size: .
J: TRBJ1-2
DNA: TGTGCCGGTCAGGACGTCTATGGCTACACCTTC
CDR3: CAGQDVYGYTF

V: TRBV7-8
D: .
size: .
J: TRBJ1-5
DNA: TGTGCCAGCAGCTTAGGACAGCCTCCTCAGCCCCAGCATTTT
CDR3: CASSLGQPPQPQHF

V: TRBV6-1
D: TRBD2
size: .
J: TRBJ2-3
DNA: TGTGCCAGCAGTGAAGCTAGAAGCGGGGGAAGGTGGCAGTATTTT
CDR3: CASSEARSGGRWQYF

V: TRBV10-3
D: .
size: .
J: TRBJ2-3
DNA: TGTGCCATCAGTGAGTCGGCCGGGGGCACAGATACGCAGTATTTT
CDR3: CAISESAGGTDTQYF

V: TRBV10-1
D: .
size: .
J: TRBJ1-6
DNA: TGCGCCAGCAGTGAGAAGAGTCGGGGTTCACCCCTCCACTTT
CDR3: CASSEKSRGSPLHF

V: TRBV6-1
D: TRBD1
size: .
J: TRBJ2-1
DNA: TGTGCCAGCAGTGCGGCCGGGACAGGGAGCTATGAGCAGTTCTTC
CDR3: CASSAAGTGSYEQFF

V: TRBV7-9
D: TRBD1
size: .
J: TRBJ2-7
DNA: TGTGCCAGCAGCAGCCCGACAGGGGCGGATCACGAGCAGTACTTC
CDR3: CASSSPTGADHEQYF

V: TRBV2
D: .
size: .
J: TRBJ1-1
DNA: TGTGCCAGCAGTGAAGAGGATAGGGCTGGGACTGAAGCTTTCTTT
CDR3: CASSEEDRAGTEAFF

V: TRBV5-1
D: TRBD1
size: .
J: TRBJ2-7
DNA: TGCGCCAGCAGCTTCGCCGGGACAGAAAAGGCCGAGCAGTACTTC
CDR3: CASSFAGTEKAEQYF

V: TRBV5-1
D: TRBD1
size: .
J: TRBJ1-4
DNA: TGCGCCAGCAGCCGGGACAGGGGTGACGGAAAACTGTTTTTT
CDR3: CASSRDRGDGKLFF

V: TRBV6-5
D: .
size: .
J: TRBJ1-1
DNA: TGTGCCAGCAGTTACTCCCTCCGTACTGAAGCTTTCTTT
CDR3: CASSYSLRTEAFF

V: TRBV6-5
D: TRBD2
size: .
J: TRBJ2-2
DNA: TGTGCCGCAGGGAGGGCCACCGGGGAGCTGTTTTTT
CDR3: CAAGRATGELFF

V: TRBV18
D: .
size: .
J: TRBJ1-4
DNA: TGTGCCAGCTCACCATCTCACAGCTCTAATGAAAAACTGTTTTTT
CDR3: CASSPSHSSNEKLFF

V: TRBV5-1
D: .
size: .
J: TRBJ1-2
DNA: TGCGCCAGCAGCTTGGATCAAAGCGGTGGCTACACCTTC
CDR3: CASSLDQSGGYTF

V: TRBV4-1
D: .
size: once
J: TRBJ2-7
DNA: TGCGCCAGCAGCCAAGATCCTCCCGGATCCTACTACGAGCAGTACTTC
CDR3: CASSQDPPGSYYEQYF

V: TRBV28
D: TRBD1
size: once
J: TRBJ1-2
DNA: TGTGCCAGCAGGGGACAGGGGGCCGAGCGTGGCTACACCTTC
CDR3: CASRGQGAERGYTF

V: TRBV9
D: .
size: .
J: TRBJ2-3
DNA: TGTGCCAGCAGCGTAGGAAGGGAGGCCGGCACAGATACGCAGTATTTT
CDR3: CASSVGREAGTDTQYF

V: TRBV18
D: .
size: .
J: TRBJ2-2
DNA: TGTGCCAGCTCACCTTCACAGAACACCGGGGAGCTGTTTTTT
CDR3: CASSPSQNTGELFF